This T cell receptor (beta chain) was sequenced for a study of blood T cell repertoires in COVID-19. This CDR3 has 12 residues. The ends were cut back, 3 bases at V and 4 bases at J, with 7 bases in the middle. TCRdb keeps only in-frame clones here, not all; method: immunoSEQ multiplex PCR. The data contain about 180,000 clones, about 81% of them seen just once; the ten biggest clones take up about an eighth. This clone was recorded once. Sequences were obtained from peripheral blood. The rearrangement uses TRBV12-3 or TRBV12-4 and TRBJ2-7; D is ambiguous. This TCR was recovered from a woman aged 80 or older with COVID-19, enrolled during active disease. The CDR3 reads CASSFASYEQYF. The CDR3 coding sequence is TGTGCCAGCAGTTTCGCCAGTTACGAGCAGTACTTC.